The clone carrying this T cell receptor (beta chain) was counted between two and nine times. The CDR3 has 15 residues. The ends were cut back, 1 base at V and 4 bases at J, with 12 bases in the middle. This entry belongs to a study of identical twins. TCRdb itself ran the 5' RACE reads through MiXCR, one entry per CDR3 protein. Seen here are about 530,000 distinct CDR3 sequences, 13% to 15% observed once, and the top ten hold roughly 0.42%. In addition, the sample was reused for a study of yellow fever vaccine responses in identical twins.

The chain has TRBV12-3 or TRBV12-4 and TRBJ2-3, with D hard to call. The source is a woman aged 18-29 years in good health. Sequenced: CD4+ T cells sorted from blood. CDR3: CASSLGDSGADTQYF. The DNA for the CDR3 is TGTGCCAGCAGTTTAGGGGATAGTGGGGCAGATACGCAGTATTTT.